The following is a TCR beta chain sequence with its context. Its specificity is unknown. This CDR3 is 17 amino acids long. The junction had 5 bases not matched to a gene; V was cut back by 0 bases and J by 0 bases. The germline CDR1 and CDR2 sequences are SGHVS and FQNEAQ. The entry originates in a study of cytomegalovirus exposure and HLA in healthy donors. Findings and caveats of the study: TRBV6-2, TRBV6-3 and some other V segments were excluded as indistinguishable. CMV antigen specificity was confirmed in vitro for a few CMV-associated chains. Rare TCR sequences dominated, though some public TCRs recurred in many donors. Rates of TCR association differed by HLA locus in a later analysis, with DRB1 highest and HLA-C lowest.

PCR was performed using 60 Vbeta and 13 Jbeta primers. TCRdb's copy holds only in-frame clones and misses some; the assay was immunoSEQ multiplex PCR. The table has approximately 110,000 clones, 60% to 70% seen once. Specimen: PBMCs. The chain combines TRBV7-8 with TRBJ1-5; 7 bases agree with TRBD1. This clonotype was obtained from a man between 25 and 39 years old in good health and CMV-seropositive. CDR3: CASSLAQGGYSNQPQHF. The CDR3, as DNA: TGTGCCAGCAGCTTAGCGCAGGGGGGATATAGCAATCAGCCCCAGCATTTT. Based on the CDR3 plus reference TRBV7-8 and TRBJ1-5, the full variable domain is GAGVSQSPRYKVAKRGQDVALRCDPISGHVSLFWYQQALGQGPEFLTYFQNEAQLDKSGLPSDRFFAERPEGSVSTLKIQRTQQEDSAVYLCASSLAQGGYSNQPQHFGDGTRLSIL.